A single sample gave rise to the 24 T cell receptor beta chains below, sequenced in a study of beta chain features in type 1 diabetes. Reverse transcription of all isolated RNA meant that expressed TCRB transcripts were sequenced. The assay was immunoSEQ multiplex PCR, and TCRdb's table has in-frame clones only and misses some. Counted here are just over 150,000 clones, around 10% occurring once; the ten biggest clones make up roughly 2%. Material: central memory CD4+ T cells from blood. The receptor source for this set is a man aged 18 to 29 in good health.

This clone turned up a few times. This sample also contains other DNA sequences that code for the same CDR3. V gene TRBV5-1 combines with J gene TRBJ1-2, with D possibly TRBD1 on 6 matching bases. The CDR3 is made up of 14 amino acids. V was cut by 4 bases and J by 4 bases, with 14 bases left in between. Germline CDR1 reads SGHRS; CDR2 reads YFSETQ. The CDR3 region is CASSPATGSYGYTF. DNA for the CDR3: TGCGCCAGCAGCCCCGCTACAGGGTCCTATGGCTACACCTTC.

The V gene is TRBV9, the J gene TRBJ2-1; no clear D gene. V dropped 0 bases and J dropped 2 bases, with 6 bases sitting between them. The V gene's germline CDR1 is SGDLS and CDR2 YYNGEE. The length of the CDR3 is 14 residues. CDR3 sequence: CASSVEQTYNEQFF. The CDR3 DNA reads TGTGCCAGCAGCGTAGAACAGACCTACAATGAGCAGTTCTTC. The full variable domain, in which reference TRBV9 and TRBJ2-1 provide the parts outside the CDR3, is DSGVTQTPKHLITATGQRVTLRCSPRSGDLSVYWYQQSLDQGLQFLIQYYNGEERAKGNILERFSAQQFPDLHSELNLSSLELGDSALYFCASSVEQTYNEQFFGPGTRLTVL.

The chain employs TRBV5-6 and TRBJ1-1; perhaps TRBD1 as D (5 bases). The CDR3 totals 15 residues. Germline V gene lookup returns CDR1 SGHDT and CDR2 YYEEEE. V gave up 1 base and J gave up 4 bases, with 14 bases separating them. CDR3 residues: CASSLIGVGTTEAFF. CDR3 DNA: TGTGCCAGCAGCTTGATAGGGGTGGGGACCACTGAAGCTTTCTTT.

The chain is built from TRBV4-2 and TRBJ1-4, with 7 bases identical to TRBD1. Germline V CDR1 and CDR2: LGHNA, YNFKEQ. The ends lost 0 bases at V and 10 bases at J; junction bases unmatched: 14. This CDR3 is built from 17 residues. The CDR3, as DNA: TGTGCCAGCAGCCAAGATCTAGGGAGACAGGGCTCCGGAAAACTGTTTTTT. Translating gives CASSQDLGRQGSGKLFF.

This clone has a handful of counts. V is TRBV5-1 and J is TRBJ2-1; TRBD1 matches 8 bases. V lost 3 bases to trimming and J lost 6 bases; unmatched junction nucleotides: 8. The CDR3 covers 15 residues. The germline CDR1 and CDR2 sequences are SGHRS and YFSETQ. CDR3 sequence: CASSSGQGEFNEQFF. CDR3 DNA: TGCGCCAGCAGCTCAGGACAGGGAGAGTTCAATGAGCAGTTCTTC.

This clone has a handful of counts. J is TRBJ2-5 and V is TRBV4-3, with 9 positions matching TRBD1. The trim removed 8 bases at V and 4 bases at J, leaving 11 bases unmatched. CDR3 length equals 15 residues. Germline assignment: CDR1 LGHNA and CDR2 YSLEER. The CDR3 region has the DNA TGCGCCAGCCGTAAACCCTACAGGGGGCGAGAGACCCAGTACTTC. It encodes CASRKPYRGRETQYF.

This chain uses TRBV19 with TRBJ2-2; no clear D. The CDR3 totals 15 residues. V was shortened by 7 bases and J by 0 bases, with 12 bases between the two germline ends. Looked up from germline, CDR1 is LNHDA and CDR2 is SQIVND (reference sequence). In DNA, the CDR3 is TGTGCCAGTAATCATGCACGCACGAACACCGGGGAGCTGTTTTTT. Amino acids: CASNHARTNTGELFF. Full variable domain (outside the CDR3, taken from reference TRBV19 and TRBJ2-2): DGGITQSPKYLFRKEGQNVTLSCEQNLNHDAMYWYRQDPGQGLRLIYYSQIVNDFQKGDIAEGYSVSREKKESFPLTVTSAQKNPTAFYLCASNHARTNTGELFFGEGSRLTVL.

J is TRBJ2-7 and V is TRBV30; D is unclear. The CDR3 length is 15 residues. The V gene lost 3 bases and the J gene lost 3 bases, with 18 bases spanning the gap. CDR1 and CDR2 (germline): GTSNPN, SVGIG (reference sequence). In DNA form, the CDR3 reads TGTGCCTGGAGCGGACCCCCAGGAAGTCACTACGAGCAGTACTTC. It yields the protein CAWSGPPGSHYEQYF.

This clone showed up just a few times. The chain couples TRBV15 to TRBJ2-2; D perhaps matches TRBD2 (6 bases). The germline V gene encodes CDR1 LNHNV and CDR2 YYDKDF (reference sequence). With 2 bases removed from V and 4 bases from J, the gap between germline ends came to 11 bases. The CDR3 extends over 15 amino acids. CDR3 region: CATSRPYGGTGELFF. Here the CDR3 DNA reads TGTGCCACCAGCAGACCCTACGGGGGCACCGGGGAGCTGTTTTTT.

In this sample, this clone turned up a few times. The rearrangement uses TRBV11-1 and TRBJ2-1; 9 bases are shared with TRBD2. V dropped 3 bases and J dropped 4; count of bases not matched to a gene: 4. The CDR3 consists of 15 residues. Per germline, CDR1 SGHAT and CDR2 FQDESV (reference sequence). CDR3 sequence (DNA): TGTGCCAGCAGCTTCGTAGCGGGGGCGTACAATGAGCAGTTCTTC. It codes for CASSFVAGAYNEQFF. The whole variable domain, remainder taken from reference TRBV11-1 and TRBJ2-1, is EAEVAQSPRYKITEKSQAVAFWCDPISGHATLYWYRQILGQGPELLVQFQDESVVDDSQLPKDRFSAERLKGVDSTLKIQPAELGDSAMYLCASSFVAGAYNEQFFGPGTRLTVL.

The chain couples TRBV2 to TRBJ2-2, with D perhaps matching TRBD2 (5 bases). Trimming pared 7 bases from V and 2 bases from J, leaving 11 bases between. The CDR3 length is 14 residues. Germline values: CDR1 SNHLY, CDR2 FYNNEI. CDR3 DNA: TGTGCCAGCACTATAGGGAGAAACACCGGGGAGCTGTTTTTT. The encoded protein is CASTIGRNTGELFF.

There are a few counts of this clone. The CDR3 region has the DNA TGTGCCAGCAGCTTGGGGCTCCAAGAGACCCAGTACTTC. Protein: CASSLGLQETQYF. The chain recombines TRBV7-3 with TRBJ2-5, with D possibly matching TRBD1 (5 bases). Per the germline V gene, CDR1 is SGHTA and CDR2 is FQGTGA. This CDR3 is 13 amino acids long. V lost 3 bases to trimming and J lost 1 base, with 6 bases between them.

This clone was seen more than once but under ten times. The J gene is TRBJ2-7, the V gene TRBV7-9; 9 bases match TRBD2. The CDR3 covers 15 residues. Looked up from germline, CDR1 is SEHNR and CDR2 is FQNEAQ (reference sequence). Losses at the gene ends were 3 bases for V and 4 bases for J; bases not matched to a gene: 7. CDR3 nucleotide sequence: TGTGCCAGCAGCTTGGGTCTAGCGGGAACGTACGAGCAGTACTTC. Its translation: CASSLGLAGTYEQYF.

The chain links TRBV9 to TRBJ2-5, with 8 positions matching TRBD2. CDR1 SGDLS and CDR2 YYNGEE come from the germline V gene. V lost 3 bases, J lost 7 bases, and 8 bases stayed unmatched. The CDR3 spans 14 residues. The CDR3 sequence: CASSGGLECGTQYF. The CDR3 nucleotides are TGTGCCAGCAGCGGGGGACTAGAGTGCGGGACCCAGTACTTC.

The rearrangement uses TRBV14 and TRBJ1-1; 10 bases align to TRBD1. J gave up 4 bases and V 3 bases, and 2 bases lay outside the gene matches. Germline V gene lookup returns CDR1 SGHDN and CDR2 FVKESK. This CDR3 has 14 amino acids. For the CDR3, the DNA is TGTGCCAGCAGCCAGACAGGGGGCGTCACTGAAGCTTTCTTT. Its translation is CASSQTGGVTEAFF.

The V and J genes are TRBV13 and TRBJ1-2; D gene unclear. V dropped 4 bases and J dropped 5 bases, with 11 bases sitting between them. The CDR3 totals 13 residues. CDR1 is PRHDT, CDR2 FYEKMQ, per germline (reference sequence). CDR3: CASSSVSAYGYTF. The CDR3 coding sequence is TGTGCCAGCAGCTCCGTATCGGCATATGGCTACACCTTC.

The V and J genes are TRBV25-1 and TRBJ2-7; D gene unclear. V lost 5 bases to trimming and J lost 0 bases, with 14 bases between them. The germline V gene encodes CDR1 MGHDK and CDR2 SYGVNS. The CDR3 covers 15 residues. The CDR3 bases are TGTGCCAGCAGTACCTCCTTCCCAAGCTCCTACGAGCAGTACTTC. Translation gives CASSTSFPSSYEQYF.

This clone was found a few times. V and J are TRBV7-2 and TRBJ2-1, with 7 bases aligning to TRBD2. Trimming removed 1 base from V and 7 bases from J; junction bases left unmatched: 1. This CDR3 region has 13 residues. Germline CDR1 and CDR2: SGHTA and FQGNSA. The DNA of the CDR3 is TGTGCCAGCAGCTTAGGGACTAGGAATGAGCAGTTCTTC. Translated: CASSLGTRNEQFF.

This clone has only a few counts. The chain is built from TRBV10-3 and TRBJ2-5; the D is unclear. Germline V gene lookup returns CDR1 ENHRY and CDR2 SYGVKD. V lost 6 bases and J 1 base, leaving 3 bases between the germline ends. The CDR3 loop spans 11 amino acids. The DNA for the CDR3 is TGTGCCATCAGGGCCCAAGAGACCCAGTACTTC. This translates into CAIRAQETQYF.

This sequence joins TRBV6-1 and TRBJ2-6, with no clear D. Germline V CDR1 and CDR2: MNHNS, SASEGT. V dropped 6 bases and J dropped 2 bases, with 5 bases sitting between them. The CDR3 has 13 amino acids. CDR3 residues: CASSQAGANVLTF. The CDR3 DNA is TGTGCCAGCAGCCAAGCTGGGGCCAACGTCCTGACTTTC.

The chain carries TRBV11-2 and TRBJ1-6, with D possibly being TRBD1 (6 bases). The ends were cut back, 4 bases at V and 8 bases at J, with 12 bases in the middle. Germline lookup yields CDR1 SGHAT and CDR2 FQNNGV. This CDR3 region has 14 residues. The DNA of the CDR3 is TGTGCCAGCAGCTCCGCCAGGGGATATTCACCCCTCCACTTT. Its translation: CASSSARGYSPLHF. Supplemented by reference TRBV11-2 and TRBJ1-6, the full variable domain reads EAGVAQSPRYKIIEKRQSVAFWCNPISGHATLYWYQQILGQGPKLLIQFQNNGVVDDSQLPKDRFSAERLKGVDSTLKIQPAKLEDSAVYLCASSSARGYSPLHFGNGTRLTVT.

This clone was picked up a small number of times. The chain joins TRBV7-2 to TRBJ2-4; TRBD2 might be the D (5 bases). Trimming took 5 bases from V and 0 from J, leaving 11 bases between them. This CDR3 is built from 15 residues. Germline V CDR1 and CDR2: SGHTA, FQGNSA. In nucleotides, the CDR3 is TGTGCCAGCAGCCCCTCGAGGGTAGCCAAAAACATTCAGTACTTC. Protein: CASSPSRVAKNIQYF.

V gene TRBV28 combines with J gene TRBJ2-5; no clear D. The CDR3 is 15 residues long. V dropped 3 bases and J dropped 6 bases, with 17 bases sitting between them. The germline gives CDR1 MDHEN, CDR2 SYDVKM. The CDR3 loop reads CASSLKKGIGKTQYF. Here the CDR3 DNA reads TGTGCCAGCAGTTTGAAGAAGGGTATTGGAAAGACCCAGTACTTC.

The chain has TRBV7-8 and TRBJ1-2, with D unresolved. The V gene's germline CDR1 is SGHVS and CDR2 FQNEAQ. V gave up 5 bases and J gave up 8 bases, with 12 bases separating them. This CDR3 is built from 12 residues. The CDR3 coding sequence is TGTGCCAGCAGCAGAGACAAATCCGGCTACACCTTC. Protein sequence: CASSRDKSGYTF.